The subject of this entry is one T cell receptor beta chain. Antigen unknown. Germline values: CDR1 SGHRS, CDR2 YFSETQ. Trimming removed 1 base at V and 4 bases at J, with 14 bases between. This CDR3 is 15 amino acids long. This record belongs to a study of beta chain features in type 1 diabetes. At the level of the study: The patient and healthy donor groups were comparable for age, gender and cell yields. Across the samples, roughly 98,000,000 sorted cells were examined in total.

Investigators reverse transcribed all isolated RNA, so they sequenced expressed TCRB transcripts. Sequencing was performed with immunoSEQ multiplex PCR; in TCRdb, only in-frame clones are kept and a portion is missing. Counted here are 250,000 to 350,000 clones, 14% occurring once; the ten biggest clones make up 0.015% to 0.02%. Regarding the study as a whole: Cells expressing TCR highly could be over-represented by cDNA sequencing. Moderately but significantly shorter TCRB CDR3s were found in Type 1 diabetes patients in all four CD4+ subsets. In comparison with healthy donors, patients had naive, central memory and Treg TCRB repertoires that appeared more similar.

This TCR derives from a man aged 30-40 years with type 1 diabetes. The gene calls are TRBV5-1 and TRBJ2-5; D is perhaps TRBD1 (6 bases). The sequencing sample was made of naive CD4+ T cells from blood. CDR3 region: CASSLISGAGETQYF. For the CDR3, the DNA is TGCGCCAGCAGCTTGATTTCAGGGGCAGGAGAGACCCAGTACTTC. The whole variable domain, remainder taken from reference TRBV5-1 and TRBJ2-5, is KAGVTQTPRYLIKTRGQQVTLSCSPISGHRSVSWYQQTPGQGLQFLFEYFSETQRNKGNFPGRFSGRQFSNSRSEMNVSTLELGDSALYLCASSLISGAGETQYFGPGTRLLVL.